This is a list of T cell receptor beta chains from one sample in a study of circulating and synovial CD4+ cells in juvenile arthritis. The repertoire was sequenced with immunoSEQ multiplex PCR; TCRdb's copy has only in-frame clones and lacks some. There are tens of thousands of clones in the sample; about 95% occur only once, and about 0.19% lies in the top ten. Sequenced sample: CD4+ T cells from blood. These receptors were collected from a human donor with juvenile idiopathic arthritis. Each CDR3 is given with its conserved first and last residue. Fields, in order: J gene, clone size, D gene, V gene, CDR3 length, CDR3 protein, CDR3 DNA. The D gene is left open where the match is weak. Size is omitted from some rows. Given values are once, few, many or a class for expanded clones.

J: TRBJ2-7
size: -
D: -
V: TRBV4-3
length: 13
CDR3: CASSQVVFYEQYF
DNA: TGCGCCAGCAGCCAAGTCGTGTTTTACGAGCAGTACTTC

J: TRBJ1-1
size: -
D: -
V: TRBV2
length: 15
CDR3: CASSELTAGRPEAFF
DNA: TGTGCCAGCAGTGAATTAACGGCAGGGAGGCCTGAAGCTTTCTTT

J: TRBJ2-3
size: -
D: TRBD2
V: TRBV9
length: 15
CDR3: CASSPGLDPSDTQYF
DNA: TGTGCCAGCAGCCCGGGACTAGATCCGTCAGATACGCAGTATTTT

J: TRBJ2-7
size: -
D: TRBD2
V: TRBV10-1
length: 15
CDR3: CASSFPTGGGREQYF
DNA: TGCGCCAGCAGTTTTCCCACCGGGGGAGGGCGCGAGCAGTACTTC

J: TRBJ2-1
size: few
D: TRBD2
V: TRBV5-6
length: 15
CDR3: CASSLGLAGYNEQFF
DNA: TGTGCCAGCAGCCTGGGACTAGCGGGCTACAATGAGCAGTTCTTC

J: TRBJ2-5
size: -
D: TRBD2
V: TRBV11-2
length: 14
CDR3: CASSLGSGGETQYF
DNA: TGTGCCAGCAGCTTAGGTTCGGGGGGGGAGACCCAGTACTTC

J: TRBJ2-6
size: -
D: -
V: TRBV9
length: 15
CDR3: CASSVTSSGANVLTF
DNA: TGTGCCAGCAGCGTCACTAGCTCTGGGGCCAACGTCCTGACTTTC

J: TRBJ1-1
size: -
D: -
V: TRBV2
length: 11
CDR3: CASSDETQAFF
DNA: TGTGCCAGCAGTGACGAGACTCAAGCTTTCTTT

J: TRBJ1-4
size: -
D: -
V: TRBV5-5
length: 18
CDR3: CASSLVQGQGEINEKLFF
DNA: TGTGCCAGCAGCTTGGTTCAGGGCCAAGGAGAAATTAATGAAAAACTGTTTTTT

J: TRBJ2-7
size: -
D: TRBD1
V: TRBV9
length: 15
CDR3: CASSPRDSNSYEQYF
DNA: TGTGCCAGCAGCCCCAGGGACAGTAACTCCTACGAGCAGTACTTC

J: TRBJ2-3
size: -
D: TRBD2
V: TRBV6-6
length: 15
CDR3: CASSYGVAGGDTQYF
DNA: TGTGCCAGCAGTTACGGCGTAGCGGGAGGAGATACGCAGTATTTT

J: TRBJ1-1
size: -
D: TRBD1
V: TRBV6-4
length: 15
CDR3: CASRPRQGMNTEAFF
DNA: TGTGCCAGCAGGCCAAGACAGGGGATGAACACTGAAGCTTTCTTT

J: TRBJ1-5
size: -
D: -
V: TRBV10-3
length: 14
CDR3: CAISDGGERQPQHF
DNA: TGTGCCATCAGTGATGGGGGGGAGAGGCAGCCCCAGCATTTT

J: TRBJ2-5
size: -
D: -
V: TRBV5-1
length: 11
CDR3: CASSSAETQYF
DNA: TGCGCCAGCAGCTCCGCGGAGACCCAGTACTTC

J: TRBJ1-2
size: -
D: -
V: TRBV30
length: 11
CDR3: CAWRQLYGYTF
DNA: TGTGCCTGGAGACAACTATACGGCTACACCTTC

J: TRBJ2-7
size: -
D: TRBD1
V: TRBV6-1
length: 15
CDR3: CASSEPGQGSLEQYF
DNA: TGTGCCAGCAGTGAACCGGGACAGGGTTCTCTCGAGCAGTACTTC